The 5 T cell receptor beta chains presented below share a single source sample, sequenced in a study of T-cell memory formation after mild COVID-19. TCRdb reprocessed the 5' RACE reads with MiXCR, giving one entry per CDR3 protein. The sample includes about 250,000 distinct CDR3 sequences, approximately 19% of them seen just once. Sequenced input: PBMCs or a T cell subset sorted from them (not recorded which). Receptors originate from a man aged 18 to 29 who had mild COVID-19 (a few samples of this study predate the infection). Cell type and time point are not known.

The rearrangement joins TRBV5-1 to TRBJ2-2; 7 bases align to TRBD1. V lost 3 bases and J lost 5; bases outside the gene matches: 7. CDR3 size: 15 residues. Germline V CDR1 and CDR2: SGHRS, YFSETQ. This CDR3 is CASSYGQERTGELFF. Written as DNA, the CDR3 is TGCGCCAGCAGCTATGGACAGGAAAGGACCGGGGAGCTGTTTTTT.

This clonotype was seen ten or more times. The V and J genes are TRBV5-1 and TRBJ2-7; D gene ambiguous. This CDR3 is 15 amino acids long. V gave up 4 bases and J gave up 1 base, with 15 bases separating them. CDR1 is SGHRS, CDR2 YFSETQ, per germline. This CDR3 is CASSPYDVSSYEQYF. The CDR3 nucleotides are TGCGCCAGCAGCCCCTATGACGTTTCTTCCTACGAGCAGTACTTC.

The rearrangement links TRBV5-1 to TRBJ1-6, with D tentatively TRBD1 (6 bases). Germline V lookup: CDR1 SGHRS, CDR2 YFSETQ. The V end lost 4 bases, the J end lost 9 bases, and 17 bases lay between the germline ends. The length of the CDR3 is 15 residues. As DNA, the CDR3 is TGCGCCAGCAGCATAATAGGGGGTTCGGGTTCACCCCTCCACTTT. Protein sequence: CASSIIGGSGSPLHF.

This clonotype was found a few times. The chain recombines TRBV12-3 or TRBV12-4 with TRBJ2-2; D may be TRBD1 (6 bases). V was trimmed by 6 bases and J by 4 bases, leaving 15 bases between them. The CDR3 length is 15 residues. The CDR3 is CASRPTGLGTGELFF. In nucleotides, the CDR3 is TGTGCCAGCAGGCCTACAGGGTTGGGCACCGGGGAGCTGTTTTTT.

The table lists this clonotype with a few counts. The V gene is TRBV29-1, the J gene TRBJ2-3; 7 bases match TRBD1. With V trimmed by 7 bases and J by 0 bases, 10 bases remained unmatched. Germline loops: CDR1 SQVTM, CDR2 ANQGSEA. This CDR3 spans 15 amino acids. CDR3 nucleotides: TGCAGCGAGACCCGACAGGGATCTAGCACAGATACGCAGTATTTT. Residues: CSETRQGSSTDTQYF.